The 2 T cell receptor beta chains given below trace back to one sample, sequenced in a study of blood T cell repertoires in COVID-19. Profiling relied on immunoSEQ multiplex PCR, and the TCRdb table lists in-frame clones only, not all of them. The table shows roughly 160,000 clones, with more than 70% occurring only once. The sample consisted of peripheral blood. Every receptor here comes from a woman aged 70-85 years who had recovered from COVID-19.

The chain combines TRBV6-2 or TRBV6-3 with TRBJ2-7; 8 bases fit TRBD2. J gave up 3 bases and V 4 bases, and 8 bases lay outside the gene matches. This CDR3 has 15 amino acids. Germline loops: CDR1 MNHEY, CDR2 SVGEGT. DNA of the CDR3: TGTGCCAGCAGTTCCCCAAGCGGGAGTGGCTACGAGCAGTACTTC. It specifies CASSSPSGSGYEQYF.

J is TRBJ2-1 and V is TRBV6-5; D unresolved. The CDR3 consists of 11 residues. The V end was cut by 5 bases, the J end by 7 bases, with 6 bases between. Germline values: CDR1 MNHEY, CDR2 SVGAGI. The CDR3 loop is CASSLTNEQFF. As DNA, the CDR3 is TGTGCCAGCAGTCTTACAAATGAGCAGTTCTTC.